The source of this T cell receptor beta chain is a study of cytomegalovirus exposure and HLA in healthy donors. Germline loops: CDR1 MDHEN, CDR2 SYDVKM. V was clipped by 6 bases and J by 0 bases; unmatched bases: 11. This CDR3 comprises 19 residues. PCR amplification relied on 60 Vbeta primers (plus 13 Jbeta primers). Here immunoSEQ multiplex PCR was the method, and the copy in TCRdb shows in-frame clones only, minus some. The sample has 150,000 or so clones, about 85% seen once; the top ten hold less than 2.5%. This chain joins TRBV28 and TRBJ2-6; 10 bases match TRBD2. This TCR derives from a woman younger than 30 in good health and CMV-seronegative. What was sequenced was PBMCs. The CDR3 reads CASSPSPGLAFSGANVLTF. CDR3 nucleotide sequence: TGTGCCAGCAGCCCCTCCCCGGGACTAGCGTTCTCTGGGGCCAACGTCCTGACTTTC.